This record covers a single T cell receptor (beta chain). The data belong to a study of CD8 T cells in Susac syndrome. Reverse transcription of roughly 0.5 to 1 ug RNA was carried out with random hexamers. TCRdb ran MiXCR on the immunoSEQ multiplex PCR reads and lists one entry per CDR3 protein. The sample includes 100,000 to 150,000 distinct CDR3 sequences, 85% to 95% of them seen just once. Each multiple sclerosis control was a treatment-naive patient with relapsing-remitting disease that was either stable or active. Per the germline V gene, CDR1 is SEHNR and CDR2 is FQNEAQ (reference sequence). V lost 7 bases and J lost 2, with 12 bases in between. CDR3 size: 13 residues.

Material for sequencing was CD8+ T cells from PBMCs. This sequence joins TRBV7-9 and TRBJ2-7; D call uncertain. The TCR was taken from a human donor with multiple sclerosis. The CDR3, as DNA: TGTGCCAGCAACCCAAAGGCTCCCTACGAGCAGTACTTC. This sequence encodes CASNPKAPYEQYF.